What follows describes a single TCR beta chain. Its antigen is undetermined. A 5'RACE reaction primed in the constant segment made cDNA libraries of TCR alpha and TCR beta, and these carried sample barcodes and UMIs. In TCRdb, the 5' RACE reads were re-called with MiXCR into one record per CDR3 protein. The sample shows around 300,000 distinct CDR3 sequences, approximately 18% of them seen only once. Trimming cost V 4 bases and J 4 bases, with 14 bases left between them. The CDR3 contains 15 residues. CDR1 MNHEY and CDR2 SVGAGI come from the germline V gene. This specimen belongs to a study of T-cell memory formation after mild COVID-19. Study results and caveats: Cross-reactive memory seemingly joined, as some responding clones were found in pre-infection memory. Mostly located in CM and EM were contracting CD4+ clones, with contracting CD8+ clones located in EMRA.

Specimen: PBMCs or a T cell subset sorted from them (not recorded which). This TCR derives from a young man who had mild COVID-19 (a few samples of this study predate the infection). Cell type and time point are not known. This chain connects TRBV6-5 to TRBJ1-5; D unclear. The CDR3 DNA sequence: TGTGCCAGCAGTTTGACACGGGCATGGAATCAGCCCCAGCATTTT. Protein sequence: CASSLTRAWNQPQHF.